One and the same sample provided the 2 T cell receptor beta chains below, sequenced in a study of blood T cell repertoires in COVID-19. TCRdb's table, derived via immunoSEQ multiplex PCR, lists solely in-frame clones and lacks some. Found here are approximately 69,000 clones, roughly 79% of them singletons; the top ten hold about 20%. Sequencing was carried out using peripheral blood. The receptors were gathered from a woman aged 70-85 years with acute or convalescent COVID-19.

The chain is built from TRBV6-5 and TRBJ2-7; no reliable D call. Trimming took 5 bases from V and 0 from J, leaving 14 bases between them. The CDR3 has 15 amino acids. Looked up from germline, CDR1 is MNHEY and CDR2 is SVGAGI. CDR3 residues: CASSHRSTTSYEQYF. CDR3 nucleotide sequence: TGTGCCAGCAGTCACAGATCGACAACCTCCTACGAGCAGTACTTC.

This chain uses TRBV10-2 with TRBJ2-4; 11 bases match TRBD2. The CDR3 loop spans 14 amino acids. Germline V gene lookup returns CDR1 WSHSY and CDR2 SAAADI. V lost 6 bases and J lost 8; bases outside the gene matches: 6. Written as DNA, the CDR3 is TGCGCCAGCAGAACTAGCGGGAGTAGCGACATTCAGTACTTC. Encoded protein: CASRTSGSSDIQYF.